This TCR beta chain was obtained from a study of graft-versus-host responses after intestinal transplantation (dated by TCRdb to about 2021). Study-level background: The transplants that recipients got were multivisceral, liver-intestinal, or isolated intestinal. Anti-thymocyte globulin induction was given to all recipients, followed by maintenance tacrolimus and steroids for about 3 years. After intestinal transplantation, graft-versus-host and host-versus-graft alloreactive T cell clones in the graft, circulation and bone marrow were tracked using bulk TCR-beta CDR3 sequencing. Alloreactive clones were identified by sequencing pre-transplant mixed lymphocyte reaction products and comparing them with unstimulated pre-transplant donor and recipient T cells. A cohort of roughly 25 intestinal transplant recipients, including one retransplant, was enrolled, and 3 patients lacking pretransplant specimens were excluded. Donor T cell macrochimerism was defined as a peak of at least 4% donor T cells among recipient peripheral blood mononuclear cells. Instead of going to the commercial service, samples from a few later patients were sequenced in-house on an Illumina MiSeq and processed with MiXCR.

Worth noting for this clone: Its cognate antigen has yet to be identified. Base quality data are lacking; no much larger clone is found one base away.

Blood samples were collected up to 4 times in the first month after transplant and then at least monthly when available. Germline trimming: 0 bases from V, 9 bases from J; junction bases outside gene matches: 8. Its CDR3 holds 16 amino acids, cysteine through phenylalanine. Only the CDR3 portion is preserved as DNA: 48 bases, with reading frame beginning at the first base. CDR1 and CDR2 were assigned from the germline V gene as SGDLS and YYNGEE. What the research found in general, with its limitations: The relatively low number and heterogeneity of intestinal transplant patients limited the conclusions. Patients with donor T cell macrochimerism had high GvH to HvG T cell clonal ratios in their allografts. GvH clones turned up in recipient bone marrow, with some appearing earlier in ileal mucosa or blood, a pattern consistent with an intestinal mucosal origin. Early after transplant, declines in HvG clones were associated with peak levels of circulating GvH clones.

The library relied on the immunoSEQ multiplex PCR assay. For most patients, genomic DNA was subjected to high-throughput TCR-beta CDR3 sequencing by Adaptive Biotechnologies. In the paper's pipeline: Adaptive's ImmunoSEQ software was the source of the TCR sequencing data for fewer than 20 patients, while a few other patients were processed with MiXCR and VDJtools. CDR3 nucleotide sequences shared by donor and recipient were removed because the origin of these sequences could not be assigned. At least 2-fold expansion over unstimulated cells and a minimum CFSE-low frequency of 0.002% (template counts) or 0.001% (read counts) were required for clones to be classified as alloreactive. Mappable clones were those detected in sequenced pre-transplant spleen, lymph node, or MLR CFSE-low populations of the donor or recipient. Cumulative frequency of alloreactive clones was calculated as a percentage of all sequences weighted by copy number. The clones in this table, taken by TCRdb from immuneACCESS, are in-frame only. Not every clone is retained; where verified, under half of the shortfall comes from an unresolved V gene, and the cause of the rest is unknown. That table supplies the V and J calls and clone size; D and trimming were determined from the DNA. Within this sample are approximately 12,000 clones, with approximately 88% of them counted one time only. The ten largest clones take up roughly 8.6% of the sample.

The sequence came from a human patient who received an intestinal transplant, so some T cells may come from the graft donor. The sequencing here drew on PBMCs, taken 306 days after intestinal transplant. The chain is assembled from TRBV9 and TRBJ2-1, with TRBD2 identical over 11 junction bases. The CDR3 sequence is CASSVEISGRAAEQFF. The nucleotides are TGTGCCAGCAGCGTAGAAATTAGCGGGAGGGCCGCTGAGCAGTTCTTC.